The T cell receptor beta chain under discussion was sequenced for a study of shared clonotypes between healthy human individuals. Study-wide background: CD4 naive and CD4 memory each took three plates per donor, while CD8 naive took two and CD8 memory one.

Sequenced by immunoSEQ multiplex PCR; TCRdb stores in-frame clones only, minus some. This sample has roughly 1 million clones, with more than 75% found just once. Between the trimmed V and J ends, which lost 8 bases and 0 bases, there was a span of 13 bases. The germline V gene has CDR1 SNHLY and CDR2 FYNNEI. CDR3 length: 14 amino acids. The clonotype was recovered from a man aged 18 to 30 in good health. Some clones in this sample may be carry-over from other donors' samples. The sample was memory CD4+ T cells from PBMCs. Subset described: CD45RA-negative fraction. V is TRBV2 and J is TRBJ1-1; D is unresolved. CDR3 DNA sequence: TGTGCCAGCGTTATACAGCTTTTGAACACTGAAGCTTTCTTT. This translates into CASVIQLLNTEAFF. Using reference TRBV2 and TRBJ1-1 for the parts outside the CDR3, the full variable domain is EPEVTQTPSHQVTQMGQEVILRCVPISNHLYFYWYRQILGQKVEFLVSFYNNEISEKSEIFDDQFSVERPDGSNFTLKIRSTKLEDSAMYFCASVIQLLNTEAFFGQGTRLTVV.